What follows is one T cell receptor (beta chain) and its context. The CDR3 is 13 residues long. The V end lost 2 bases, the J end lost 6 bases, and 7 bases lay between the germline ends. The repertoire was sequenced with immunoSEQ multiplex PCR; TCRdb's copy has only in-frame clones and lacks some. The sample holds roughly 190,000 clones, around 89% seen once. The sample originates from a study of blood T cell repertoires in COVID-19. Study-level background: Researchers got acute and convalescent COVID-19 samples from the United States, Italy and Spain. T cells, B-cell-depleted T cells, or PBMCs provided the cDNA or gDNA that served as material.

V and J are TRBV12-3 or TRBV12-4 and TRBJ2-2; D perhaps matches TRBD1 (6 bases). Specimen: peripheral blood. The sequence came from a human donor in a cohort sampled during active COVID-19. The CDR3 here is CASSLTGSGELFF. The CDR3 coding sequence is TGTGCCAGCAGTTTAACAGGGTCCGGGGAGCTGTTTTTT.